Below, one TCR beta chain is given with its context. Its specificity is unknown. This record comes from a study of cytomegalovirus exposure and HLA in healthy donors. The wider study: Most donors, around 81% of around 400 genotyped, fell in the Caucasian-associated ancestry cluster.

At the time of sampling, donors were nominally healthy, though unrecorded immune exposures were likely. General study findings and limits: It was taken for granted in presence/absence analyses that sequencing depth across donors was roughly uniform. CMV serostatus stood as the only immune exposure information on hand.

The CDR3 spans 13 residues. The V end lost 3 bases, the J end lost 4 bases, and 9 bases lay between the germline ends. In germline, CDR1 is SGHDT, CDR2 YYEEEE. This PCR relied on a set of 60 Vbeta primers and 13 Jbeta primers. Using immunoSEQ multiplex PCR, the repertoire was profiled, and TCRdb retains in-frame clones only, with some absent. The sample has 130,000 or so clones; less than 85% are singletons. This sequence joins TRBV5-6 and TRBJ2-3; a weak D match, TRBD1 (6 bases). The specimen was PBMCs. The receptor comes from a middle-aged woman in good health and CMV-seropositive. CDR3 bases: TGTGCCAGCAGCTATGCAGGGGCAGATACGCAGTATTTT. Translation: CASSYAGADTQYF.